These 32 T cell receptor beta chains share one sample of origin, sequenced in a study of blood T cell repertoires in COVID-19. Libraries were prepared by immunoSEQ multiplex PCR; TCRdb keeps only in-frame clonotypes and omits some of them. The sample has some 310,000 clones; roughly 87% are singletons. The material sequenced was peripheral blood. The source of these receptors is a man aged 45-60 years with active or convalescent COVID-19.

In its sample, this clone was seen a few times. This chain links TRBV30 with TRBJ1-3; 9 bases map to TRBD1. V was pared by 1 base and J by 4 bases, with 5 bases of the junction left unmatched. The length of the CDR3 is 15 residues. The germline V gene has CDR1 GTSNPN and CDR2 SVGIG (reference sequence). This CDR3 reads CAWSGDRALGNTIYF. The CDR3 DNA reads TGTGCCTGGAGTGGGGACAGGGCCTTAGGAAACACCATATATTTT.

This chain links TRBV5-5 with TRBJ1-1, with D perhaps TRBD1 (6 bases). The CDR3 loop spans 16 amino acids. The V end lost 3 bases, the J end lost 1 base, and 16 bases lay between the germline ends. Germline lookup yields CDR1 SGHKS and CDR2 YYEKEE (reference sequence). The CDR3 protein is CASSSDPGARNTEAFF. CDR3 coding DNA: TGTGCCAGCAGCTCTGACCCAGGGGCCAGGAACACTGAAGCTTTCTTT.

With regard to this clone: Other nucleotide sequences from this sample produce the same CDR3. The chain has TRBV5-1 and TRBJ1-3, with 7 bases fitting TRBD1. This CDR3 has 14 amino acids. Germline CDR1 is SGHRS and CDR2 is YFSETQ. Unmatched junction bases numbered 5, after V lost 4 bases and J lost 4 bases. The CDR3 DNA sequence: TGCGCCAGCAGCCTGACAGGGACGGGAAACACCATATATTTT. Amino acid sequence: CASSLTGTGNTIYF.

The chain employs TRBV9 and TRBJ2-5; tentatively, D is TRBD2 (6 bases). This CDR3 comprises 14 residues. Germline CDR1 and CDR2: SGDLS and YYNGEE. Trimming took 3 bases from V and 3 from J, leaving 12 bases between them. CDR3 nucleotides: TGTGCCAGCAGCGCGCGGGGCGTAGAAGAGACCCAGTACTTC. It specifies CASSARGVEETQYF.

In DNA form, the CDR3 reads TGTGCCAGCAGCCCCTCCGGCGGGTATGAAGCTTTCTTT. It specifies CASSPSGGYEAFF. The V gene is TRBV7-9, the J gene TRBJ1-1, with D uncertain. CDR3 size: 13 residues. CDR1 is SEHNR and CDR2 is FQNEAQ in the germline V gene (reference sequence). The V end was cut by 5 bases, the J end by 7 bases, with 14 bases between. The entire variable domain, with the rest obtained from reference TRBV7-9 and TRBJ1-1, is as follows: DTGVSQNPRHKITKRGQNVTFRCDPISEHNRLYWYRQTLGQGPEFLTYFQNEAQLEKSRLLSDRFSAERPKGSFSTLEIQRTEQGDSAMYLCASSPSGGYEAFFGQGTRLTVV.

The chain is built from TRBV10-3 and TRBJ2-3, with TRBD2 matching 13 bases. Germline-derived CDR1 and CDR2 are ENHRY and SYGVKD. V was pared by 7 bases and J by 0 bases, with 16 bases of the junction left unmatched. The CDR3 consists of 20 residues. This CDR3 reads CAITQPMGLAGPVSTDTQYF. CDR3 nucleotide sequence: TGTGCCATCACCCAACCCATGGGACTAGCGGGACCGGTGAGCACAGATACGCAGTATTTT.

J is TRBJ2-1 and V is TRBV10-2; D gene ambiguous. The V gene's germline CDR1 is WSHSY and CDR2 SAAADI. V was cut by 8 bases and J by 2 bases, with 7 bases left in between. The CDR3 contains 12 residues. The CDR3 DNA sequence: TGCGCCAGCTTCAGTGCCTACAATGAGCAGTTCTTC. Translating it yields CASFSAYNEQFF.

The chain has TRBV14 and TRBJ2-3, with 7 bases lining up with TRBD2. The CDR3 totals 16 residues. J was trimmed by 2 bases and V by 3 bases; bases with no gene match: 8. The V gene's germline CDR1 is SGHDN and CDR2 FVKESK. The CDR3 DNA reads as TGTGCCAGCAGCCAGTTAGGCGGGAGCCTCACAGATACGCAGTATTTT. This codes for CASSQLGGSLTDTQYF.

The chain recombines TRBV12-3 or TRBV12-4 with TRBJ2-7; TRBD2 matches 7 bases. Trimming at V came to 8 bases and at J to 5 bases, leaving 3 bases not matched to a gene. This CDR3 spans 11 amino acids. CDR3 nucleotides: TGTGCCAGCCGGGGGGTCCACGAGCAGTACTTC. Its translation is CASRGVHEQYF.

The CDR3 here is CASSLAPGRADTQYF. CDR3 in DNA: TGTGCCAGCAGTTTAGCCCCGGGAAGGGCAGATACGCAGTATTTT. The chain joins TRBV28 to TRBJ2-3; D might be TRBD2 (5 bases). The CDR3 loop spans 15 amino acids. Germline-derived CDR1 and CDR2 are MDHEN and SYDVKM. V dropped 2 bases and J dropped 4 bases, with 13 bases sitting between them.

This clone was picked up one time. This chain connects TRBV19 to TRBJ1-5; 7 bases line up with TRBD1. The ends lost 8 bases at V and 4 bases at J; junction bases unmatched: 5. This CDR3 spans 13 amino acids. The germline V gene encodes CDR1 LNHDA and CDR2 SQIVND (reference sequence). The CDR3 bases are TGTGCCAGTCGGACAGGAGAAAATCAGCCCCAGCATTTT. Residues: CASRTGENQPQHF.

In nucleotides, the CDR3 is TGTGCCAGCAGCCCCACCGGGACAGGGTACTCCGAGCAGTACTTC. Protein: CASSPTGTGYSEQYF. This chain joins TRBV11-1 and TRBJ2-7; TRBD1 agrees at 9 bases. CDR3 length: 15 residues. Unmatched junction bases numbered 11, after V lost 5 bases and J lost 6 bases. Germline CDR1 reads SGHAT; CDR2 reads FQDESV (reference sequence). Complete variable domain (other parts from reference TRBV11-1 and TRBJ2-7): EAEVAQSPRYKITEKSQAVAFWCDPISGHATLYWYRQILGQGPELLVQFQDESVVDDSQLPKDRFSAERLKGVDSTLKIQPAELGDSAMYLCASSPTGTGYSEQYFGPGTRLTVT.

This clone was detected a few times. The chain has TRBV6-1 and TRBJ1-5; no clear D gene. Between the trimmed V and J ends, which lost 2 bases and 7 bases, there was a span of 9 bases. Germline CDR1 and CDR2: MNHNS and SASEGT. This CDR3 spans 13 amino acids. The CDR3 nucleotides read TGTGCCAGCAGTGAAATACAGTACCAGCCCCAGCATTTT. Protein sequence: CASSEIQYQPQHF.

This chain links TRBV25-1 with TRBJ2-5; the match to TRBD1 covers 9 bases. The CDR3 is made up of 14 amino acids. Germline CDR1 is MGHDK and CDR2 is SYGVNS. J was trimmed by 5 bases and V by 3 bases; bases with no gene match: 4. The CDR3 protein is CASSDDRGLETQYF. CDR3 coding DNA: TGTGCCAGCAGTGACGACAGGGGGTTGGAGACCCAGTACTTC.

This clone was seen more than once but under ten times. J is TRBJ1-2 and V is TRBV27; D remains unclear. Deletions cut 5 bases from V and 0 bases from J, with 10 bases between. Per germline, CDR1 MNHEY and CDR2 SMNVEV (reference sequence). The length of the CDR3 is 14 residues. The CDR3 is CASSQTVSNYGYTF. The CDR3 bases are TGTGCCAGCAGTCAAACGGTCTCTAACTATGGCTACACCTTC.

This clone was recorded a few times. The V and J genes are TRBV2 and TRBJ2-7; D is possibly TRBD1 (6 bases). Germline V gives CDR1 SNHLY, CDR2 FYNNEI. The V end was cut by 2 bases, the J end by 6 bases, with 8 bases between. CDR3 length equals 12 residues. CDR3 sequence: CASSELGAEQYF. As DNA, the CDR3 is TGTGCCAGCAGTGAATTGGGGGCCGAGCAGTACTTC.

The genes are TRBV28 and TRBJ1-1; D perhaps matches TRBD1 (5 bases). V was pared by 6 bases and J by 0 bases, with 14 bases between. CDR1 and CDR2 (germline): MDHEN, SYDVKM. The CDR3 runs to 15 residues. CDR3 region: CASRGGSYMNTEAFF. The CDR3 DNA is TGTGCCAGCAGGGGGGGAAGTTACATGAACACTGAAGCTTTCTTT.

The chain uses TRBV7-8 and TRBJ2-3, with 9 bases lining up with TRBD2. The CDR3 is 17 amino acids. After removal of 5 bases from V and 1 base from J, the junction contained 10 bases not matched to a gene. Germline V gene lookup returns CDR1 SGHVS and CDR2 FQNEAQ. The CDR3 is CASSRTIAGARTDTQYF. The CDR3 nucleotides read TGTGCCAGCAGCAGAACCATAGCGGGGGCCCGCACAGATACGCAGTATTTT.

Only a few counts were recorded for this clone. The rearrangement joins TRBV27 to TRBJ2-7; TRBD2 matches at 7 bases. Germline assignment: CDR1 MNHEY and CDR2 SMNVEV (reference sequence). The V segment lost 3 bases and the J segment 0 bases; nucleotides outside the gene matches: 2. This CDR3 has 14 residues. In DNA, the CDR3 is TGTGCCAGCAGTTTGCTAGCGGACTCCTACGAGCAGTACTTC. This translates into CASSLLADSYEQYF.

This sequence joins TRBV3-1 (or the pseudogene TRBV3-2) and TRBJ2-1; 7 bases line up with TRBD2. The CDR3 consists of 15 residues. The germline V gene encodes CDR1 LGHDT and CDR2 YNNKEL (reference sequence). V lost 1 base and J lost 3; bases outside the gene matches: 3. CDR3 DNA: TGTGCCAGCAGCCAAGGGTCTAGCGGCTACAATGAGCAGTTCTTC. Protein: CASSQGSSGYNEQFF.

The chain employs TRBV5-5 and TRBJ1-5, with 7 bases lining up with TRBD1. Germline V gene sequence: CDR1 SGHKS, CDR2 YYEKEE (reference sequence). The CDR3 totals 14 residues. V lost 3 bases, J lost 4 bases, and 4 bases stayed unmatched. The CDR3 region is CASSSSQGNQPQHF. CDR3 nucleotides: TGTGCCAGCAGCTCATCACAGGGGAATCAGCCCCAGCATTTT.

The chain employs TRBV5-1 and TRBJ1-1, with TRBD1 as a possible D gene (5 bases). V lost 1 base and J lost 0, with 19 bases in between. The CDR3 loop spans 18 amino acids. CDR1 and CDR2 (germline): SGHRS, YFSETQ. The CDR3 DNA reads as TGCGCCAGCAGCTTGAGGACATCCGGGGGGGTTATGAACACTGAAGCTTTCTTT. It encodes CASSLRTSGGVMNTEAFF.

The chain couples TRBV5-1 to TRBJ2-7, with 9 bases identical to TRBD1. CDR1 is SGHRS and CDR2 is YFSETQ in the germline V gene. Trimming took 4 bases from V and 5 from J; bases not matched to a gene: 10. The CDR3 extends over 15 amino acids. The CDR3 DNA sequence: TGCGCCAGCAGCCTTCAGGGACAGGGCCCCAACGAGCAGTACTTC. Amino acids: CASSLQGQGPNEQYF.

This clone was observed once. The chain's CDR3 is CASSTRDRGFYGYTF. The CDR3 region has the DNA TGTGCCAGCAGCACCCGGGACAGGGGGTTCTATGGCTACACCTTC. The chain combines TRBV7-8 with TRBJ1-2, with 11 bases fitting TRBD1. Germline V gene sequence: CDR1 SGHVS, CDR2 FQNEAQ. The junction had 6 bases not matched to a gene; V was cut back by 5 bases and J by 4 bases. The CDR3 consists of 15 residues.

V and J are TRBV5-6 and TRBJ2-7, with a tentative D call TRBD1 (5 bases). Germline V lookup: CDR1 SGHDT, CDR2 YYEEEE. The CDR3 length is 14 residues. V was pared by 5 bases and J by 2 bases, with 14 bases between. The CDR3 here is CASSWRRGTYEQYF. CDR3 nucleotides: TGTGCCAGCAGTTGGCGTAGGGGTACCTACGAGCAGTACTTC. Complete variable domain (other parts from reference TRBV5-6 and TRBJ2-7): DAGVTQSPTHLIKTRGQQVTLRCSPKSGHDTVSWYQQALGQGPQFIFQYYEEEERQRGNFPDRFSGHQFPNYSSELNVNALLLGDSALYLCASSWRRGTYEQYFGPGTRLTVT.

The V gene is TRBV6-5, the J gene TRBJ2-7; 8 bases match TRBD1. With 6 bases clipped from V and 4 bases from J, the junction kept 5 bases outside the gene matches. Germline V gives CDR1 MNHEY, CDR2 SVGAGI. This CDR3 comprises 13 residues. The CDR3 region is CASRSGQVYEQYF. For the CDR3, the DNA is TGTGCCAGCAGGTCGGGACAGGTTTACGAGCAGTACTTC.

In DNA, the CDR3 is TGTGCCAGTAGAGGGGCAGGTCAAGAGACCCAGTACTTC. Encoded protein: CASRGAGQETQYF. The chain recombines TRBV19 with TRBJ2-5; perhaps TRBD1 as D (5 bases). CDR1 and CDR2 (germline): LNHDA, SQIVND (reference sequence). The CDR3 runs 13 residues. V was clipped by 6 bases and J by 2 bases, with 10 bases between them.

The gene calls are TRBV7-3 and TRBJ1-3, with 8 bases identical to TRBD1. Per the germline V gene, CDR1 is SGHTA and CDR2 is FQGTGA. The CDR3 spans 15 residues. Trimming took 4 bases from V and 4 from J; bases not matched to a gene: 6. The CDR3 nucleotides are TGTGCCAGCAGCTCCGGACAGGGAGAAGGAAACACCATATATTTT. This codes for CASSSGQGEGNTIYF.

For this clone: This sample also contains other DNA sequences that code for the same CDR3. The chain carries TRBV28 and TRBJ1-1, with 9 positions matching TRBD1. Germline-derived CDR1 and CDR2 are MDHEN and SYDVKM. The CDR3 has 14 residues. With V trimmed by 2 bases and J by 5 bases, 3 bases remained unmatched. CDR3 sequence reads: CASSLGTGRTEAFF. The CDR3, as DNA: TGTGCCAGCAGTTTAGGGACAGGGCGGACTGAAGCTTTCTTT.

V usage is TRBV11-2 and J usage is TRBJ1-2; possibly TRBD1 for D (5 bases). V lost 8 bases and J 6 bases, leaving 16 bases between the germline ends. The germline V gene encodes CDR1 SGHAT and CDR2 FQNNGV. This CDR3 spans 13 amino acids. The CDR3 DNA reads TGTGCCAGCGAACAGGATCGTGGGGATGGCTACACCTTC. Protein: CASEQDRGDGYTF.

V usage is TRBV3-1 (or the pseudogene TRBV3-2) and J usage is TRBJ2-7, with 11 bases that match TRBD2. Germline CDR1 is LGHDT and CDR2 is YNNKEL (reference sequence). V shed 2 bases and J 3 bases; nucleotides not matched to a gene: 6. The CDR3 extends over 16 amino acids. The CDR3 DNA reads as TGTGCCAGCAGCCAACAACTAGCGGGGGCGATCTACGAGCAGTACTTC. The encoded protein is CASSQQLAGAIYEQYF.

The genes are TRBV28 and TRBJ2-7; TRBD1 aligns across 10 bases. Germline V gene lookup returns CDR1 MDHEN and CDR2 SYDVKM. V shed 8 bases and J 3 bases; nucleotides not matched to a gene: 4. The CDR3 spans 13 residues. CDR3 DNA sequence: TGTGCCAGCTGCCGGACAGGGGGCTACGAGCAGTACTTC. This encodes CASCRTGGYEQYF.